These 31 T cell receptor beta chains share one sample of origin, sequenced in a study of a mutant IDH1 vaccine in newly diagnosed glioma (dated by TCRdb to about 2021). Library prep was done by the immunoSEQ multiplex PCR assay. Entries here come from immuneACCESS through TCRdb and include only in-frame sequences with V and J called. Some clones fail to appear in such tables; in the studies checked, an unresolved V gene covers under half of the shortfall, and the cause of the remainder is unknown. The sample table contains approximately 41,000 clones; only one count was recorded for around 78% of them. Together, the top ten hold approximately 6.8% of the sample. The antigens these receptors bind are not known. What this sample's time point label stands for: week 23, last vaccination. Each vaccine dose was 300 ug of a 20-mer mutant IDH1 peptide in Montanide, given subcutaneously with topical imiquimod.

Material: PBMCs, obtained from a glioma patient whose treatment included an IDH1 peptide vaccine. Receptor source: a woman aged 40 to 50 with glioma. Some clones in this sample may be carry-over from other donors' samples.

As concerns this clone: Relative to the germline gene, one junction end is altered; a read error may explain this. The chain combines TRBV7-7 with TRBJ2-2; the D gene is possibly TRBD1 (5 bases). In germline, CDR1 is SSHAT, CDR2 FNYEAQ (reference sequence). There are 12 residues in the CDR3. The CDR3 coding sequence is TGTGCTAGCAGGGCCAACACCGGGGAGCTGTTTTTT. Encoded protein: CASRANTGELFF.

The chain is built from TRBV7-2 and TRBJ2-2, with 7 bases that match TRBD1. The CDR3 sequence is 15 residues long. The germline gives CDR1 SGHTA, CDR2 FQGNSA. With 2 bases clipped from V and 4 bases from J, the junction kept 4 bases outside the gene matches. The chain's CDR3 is CASSLTGQATGELFF. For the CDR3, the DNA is TGTGCCAGCAGCTTAACCGGACAGGCCACCGGGGAGCTGTTTTTT.

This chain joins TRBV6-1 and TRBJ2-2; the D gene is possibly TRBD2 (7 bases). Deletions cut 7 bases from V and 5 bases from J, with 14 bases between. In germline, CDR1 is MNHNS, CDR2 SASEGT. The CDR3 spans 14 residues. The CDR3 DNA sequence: TGTGCCAGCACCTCGGGGGGCGGAACCGGGGAGCTGTTTTTT. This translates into CASTSGGGTGELFF.

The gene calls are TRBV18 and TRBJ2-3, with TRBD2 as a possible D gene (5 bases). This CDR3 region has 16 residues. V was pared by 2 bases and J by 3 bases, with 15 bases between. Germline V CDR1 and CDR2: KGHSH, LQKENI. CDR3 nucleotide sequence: TGTGCCAGCTCACCAGGTTTAGTCCGGGAAACAGATACGCAGTATTTT. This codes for CASSPGLVRETDTQYF.

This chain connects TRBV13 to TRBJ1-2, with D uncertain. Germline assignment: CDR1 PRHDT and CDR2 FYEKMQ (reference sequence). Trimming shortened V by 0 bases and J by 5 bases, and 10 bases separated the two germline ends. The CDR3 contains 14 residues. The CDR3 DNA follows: TGTGCCAGCAGCTTAGGCGGCCAGATATATGGCTACACCTTC. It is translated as CASSLGGQIYGYTF. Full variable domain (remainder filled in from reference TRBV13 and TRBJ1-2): AAGVIQSPRHLIKEKRETATLKCYPIPRHDTVYWYQQGPGQDPQFLISFYEKMQSDKGSIPDRFSAQQFSDYHSELNMSSLELGDSALYFCASSLGGQIYGYTFGSGTRLTVV.

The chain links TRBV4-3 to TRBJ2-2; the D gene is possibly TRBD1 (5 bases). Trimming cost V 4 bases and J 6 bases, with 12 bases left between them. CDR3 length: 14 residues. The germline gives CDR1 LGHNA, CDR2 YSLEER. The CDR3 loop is CASSPQGAPGELFF. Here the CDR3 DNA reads TGCGCCAGCAGCCCCCAAGGGGCCCCCGGGGAGCTGTTTTTT.

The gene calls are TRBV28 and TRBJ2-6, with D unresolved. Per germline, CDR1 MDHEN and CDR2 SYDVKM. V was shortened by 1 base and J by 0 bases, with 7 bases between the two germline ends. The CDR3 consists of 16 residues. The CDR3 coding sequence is TGTGCCAGCAGTTTATTGTCACTCTCTGGGGCCAACGTCCTGACTTTC. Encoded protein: CASSLLSLSGANVLTF.

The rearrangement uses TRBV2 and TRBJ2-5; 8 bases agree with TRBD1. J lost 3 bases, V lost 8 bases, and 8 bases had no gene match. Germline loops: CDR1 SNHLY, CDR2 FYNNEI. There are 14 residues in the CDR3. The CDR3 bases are TGTGCCAGCGAAGGGGCAGGGGGCGAAGAGACCCAGTACTTC. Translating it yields CASEGAGGEETQYF.

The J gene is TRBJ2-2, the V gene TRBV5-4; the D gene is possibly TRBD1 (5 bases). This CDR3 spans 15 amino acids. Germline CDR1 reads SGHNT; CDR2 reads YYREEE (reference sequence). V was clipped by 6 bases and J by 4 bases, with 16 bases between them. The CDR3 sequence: CASIPGAPGTGELFF. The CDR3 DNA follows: TGTGCCAGCATCCCTGGGGCGCCCGGCACCGGGGAGCTGTTTTTT.

The CDR3 loop reads CSVDVMRGTQYF. CDR3 DNA: TGCAGCGTTGATGTCATGAGGGGTACGCAGTATTTT. The chain is built from TRBV29-1 and TRBJ2-3; perhaps D is TRBD1 or TRBD2 (5 bases each). V was shortened by 3 bases and J by 8 bases, with 12 bases between the two germline ends. The CDR3 consists of 12 residues. Germline CDR1 and CDR2: SQVTM and ANQGSEA.

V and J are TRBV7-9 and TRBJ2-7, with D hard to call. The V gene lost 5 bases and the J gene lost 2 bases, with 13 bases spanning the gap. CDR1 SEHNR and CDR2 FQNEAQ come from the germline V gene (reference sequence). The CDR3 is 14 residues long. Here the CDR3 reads CASSKSKGPYEQYF. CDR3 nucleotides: TGTGCCAGCAGCAAAAGCAAGGGCCCCTACGAGCAGTACTTC.

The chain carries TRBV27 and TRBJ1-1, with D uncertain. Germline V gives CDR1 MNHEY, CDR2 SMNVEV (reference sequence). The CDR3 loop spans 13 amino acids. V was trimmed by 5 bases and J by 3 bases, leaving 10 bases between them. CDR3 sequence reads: CASSRKPHTEAFF. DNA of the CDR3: TGTGCCAGCAGTAGGAAACCGCACACTGAAGCTTTCTTT.

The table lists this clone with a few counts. The DNA of the CDR3 is TGTGCCAGCAGTTTGGGCGAGACCCAGTACTTC. Protein: CASSLGETQYF. The genes are TRBV27 and TRBJ2-5; no clear D gene. The CDR3 spans 11 residues. Deletions cut 3 bases from V and 5 bases from J, with 4 bases between. The germline CDR1 and CDR2 sequences are MNHEY and SMNVEV (reference sequence).

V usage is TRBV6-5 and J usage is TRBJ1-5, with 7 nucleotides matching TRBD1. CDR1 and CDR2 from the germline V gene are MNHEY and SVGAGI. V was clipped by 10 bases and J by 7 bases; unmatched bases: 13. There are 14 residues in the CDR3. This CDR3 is CATGGGQLNQPQHF. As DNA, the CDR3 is TGTGCCACCGGGGGGGGACAGCTCAACCAGCCCCAGCATTTT.

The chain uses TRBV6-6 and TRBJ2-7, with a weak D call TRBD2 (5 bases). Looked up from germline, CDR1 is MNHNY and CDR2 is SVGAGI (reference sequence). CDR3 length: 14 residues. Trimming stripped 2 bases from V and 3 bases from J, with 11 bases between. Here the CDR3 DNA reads TGTGCCAGCAGTTACGACCGGGGAAACTACGAGCAGTACTTC. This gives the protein CASSYDRGNYEQYF.

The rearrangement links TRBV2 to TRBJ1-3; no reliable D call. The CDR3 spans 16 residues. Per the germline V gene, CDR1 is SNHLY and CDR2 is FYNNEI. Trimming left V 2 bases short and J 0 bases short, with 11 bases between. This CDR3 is CASSEQRAASGNTIYF. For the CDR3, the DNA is TGTGCCAGCAGTGAACAAAGGGCAGCCTCTGGAAACACCATATATTTT.

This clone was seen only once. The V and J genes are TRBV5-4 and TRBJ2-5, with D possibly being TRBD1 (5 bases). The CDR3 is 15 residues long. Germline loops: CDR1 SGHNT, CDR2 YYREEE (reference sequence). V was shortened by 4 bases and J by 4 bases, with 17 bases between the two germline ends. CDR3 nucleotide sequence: TGTGCCAGCAGCAACACCCAGGGTACGGGAGAGACCCAGTACTTC. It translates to CASSNTQGTGETQYF.

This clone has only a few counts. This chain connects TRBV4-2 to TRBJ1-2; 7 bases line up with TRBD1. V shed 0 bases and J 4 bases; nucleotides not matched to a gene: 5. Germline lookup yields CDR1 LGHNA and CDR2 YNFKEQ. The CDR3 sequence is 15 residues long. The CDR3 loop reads CASSQDRQGSYGYTF. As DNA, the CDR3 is TGTGCCAGCAGCCAAGATCGACAGGGTTCCTATGGCTACACCTTC.

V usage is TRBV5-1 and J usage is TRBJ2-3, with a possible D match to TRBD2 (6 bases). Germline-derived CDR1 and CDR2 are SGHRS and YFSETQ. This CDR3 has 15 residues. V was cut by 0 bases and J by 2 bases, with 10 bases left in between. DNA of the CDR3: TGCGCCAGCAGCTTGGCGAGCGGGCCCACAGATACGCAGTATTTT. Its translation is CASSLASGPTDTQYF.

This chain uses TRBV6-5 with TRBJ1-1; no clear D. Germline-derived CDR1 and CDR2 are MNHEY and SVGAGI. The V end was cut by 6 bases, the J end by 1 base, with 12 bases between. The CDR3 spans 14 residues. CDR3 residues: CASRPNNPNTEAFF. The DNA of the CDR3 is TGTGCCAGCAGGCCAAATAACCCGAACACTGAAGCTTTCTTT.

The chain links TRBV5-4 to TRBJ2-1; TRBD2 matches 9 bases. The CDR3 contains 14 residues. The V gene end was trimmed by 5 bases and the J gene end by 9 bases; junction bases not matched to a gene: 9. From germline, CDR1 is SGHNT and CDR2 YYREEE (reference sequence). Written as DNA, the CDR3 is TGTGCCAGCAGTTCCGGGACTAGCTTAGGTGAGCAGTTCTTC. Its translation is CASSSGTSLGEQFF.

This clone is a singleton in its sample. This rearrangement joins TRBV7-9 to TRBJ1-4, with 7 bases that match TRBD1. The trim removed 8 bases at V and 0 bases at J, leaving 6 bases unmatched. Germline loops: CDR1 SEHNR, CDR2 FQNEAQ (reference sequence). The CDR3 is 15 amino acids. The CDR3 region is CASRDSLATNEKLFF. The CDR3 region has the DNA TGTGCCAGCCGGGACAGTCTCGCAACTAATGAAAAACTGTTTTTT. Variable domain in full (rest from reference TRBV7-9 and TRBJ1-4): DTGVSQNPRHKITKRGQNVTFRCDPISEHNRLYWYRQTLGQGPEFLTYFQNEAQLEKSRLLSDRFSAERPKGSFSTLEIQRTEQGDSAMYLCASRDSLATNEKLFFGSGTQLSVL.

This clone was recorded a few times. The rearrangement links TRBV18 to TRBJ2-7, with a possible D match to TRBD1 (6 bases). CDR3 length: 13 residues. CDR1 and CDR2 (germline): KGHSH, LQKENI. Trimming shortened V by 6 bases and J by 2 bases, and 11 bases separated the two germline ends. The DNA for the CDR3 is TGTGCCAGCTCCTCGACAGGTCCCTACGAGCAGTACTTC. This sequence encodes CASSSTGPYEQYF.

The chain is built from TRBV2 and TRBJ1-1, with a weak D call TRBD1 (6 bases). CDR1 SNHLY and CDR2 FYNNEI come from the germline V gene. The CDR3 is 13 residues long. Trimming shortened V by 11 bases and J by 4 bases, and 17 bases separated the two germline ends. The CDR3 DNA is TGTGCCTCTAGGGGGGGGCGGAGCACTGAAGCTTTCTTT. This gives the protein CASRGGRSTEAFF. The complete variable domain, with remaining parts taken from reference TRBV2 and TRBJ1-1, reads EPEVTQTPSHQVTQMGQEVILRCVPISNHLYFYWYRQILGQKVEFLVSFYNNEISEKSEIFDDQFSVERPDGSNFTLKIRSTKLEDSAMYFCASRGGRSTEAFFGQGTRLTVV.

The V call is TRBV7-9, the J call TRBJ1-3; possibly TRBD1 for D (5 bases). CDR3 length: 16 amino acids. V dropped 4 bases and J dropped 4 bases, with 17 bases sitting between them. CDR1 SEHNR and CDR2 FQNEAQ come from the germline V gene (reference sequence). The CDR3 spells CASSSSAAGPGNTIYF. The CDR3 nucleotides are TGTGCCAGCAGCTCCTCAGCGGCAGGGCCAGGAAACACCATATATTTT.

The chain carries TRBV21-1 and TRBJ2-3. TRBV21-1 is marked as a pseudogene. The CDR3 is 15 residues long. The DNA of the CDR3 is TGTGCCAGCACGACCCCGGGGCCGCCCAGAGATACGCAGTATTTT. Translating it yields CASTTPGPPRDTQYF.

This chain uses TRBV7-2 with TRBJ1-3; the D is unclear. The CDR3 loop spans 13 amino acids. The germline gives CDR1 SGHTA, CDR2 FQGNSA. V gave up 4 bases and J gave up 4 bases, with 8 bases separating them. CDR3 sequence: CASSYNSGNTIYF. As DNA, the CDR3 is TGTGCCAGCAGCTACAACTCGGGAAACACCATATATTTT.

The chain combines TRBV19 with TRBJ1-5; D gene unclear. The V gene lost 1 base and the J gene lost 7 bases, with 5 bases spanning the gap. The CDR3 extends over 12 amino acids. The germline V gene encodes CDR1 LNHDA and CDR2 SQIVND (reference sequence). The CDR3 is CASSIATQPQHF. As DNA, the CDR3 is TGTGCCAGTAGTATAGCAACCCAGCCCCAGCATTTT.

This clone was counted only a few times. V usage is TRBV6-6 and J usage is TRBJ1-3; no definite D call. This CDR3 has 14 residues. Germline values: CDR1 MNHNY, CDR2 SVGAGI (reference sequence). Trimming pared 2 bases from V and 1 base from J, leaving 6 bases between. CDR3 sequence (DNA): TGTGCCAGCAGTTACGGGCGGTCTGGAAACACCATATATTTT. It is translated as CASSYGRSGNTIYF.

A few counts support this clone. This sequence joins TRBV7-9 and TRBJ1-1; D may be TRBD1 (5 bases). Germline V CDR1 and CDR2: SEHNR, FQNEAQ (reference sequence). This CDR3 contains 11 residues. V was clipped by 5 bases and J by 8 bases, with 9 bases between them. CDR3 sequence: CASSLGQEAFF. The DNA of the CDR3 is TGTGCCAGCAGCCTTGGACAAGAAGCTTTCTTT.

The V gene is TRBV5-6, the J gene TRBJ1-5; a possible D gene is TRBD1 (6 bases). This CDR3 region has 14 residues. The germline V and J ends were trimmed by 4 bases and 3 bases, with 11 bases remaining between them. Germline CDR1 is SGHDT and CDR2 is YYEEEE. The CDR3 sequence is CASSDQGINQPQHF. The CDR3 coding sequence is TGTGCCAGCAGCGATCAGGGGATCAATCAGCCCCAGCATTTT.